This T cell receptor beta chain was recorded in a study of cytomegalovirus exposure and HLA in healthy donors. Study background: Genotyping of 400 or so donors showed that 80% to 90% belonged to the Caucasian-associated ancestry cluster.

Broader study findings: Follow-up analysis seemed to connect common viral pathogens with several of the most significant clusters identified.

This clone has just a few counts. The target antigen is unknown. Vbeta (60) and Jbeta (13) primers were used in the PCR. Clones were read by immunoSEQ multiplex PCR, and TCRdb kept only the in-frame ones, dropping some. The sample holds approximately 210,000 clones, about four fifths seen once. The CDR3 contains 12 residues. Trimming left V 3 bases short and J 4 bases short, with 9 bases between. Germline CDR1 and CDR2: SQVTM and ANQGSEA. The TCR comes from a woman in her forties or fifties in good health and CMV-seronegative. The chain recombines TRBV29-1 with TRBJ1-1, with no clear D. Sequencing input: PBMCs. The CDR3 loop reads CSVDGSRTEAFF. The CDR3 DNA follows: TGCAGCGTTGACGGGTCTCGCACTGAAGCTTTCTTT.